This T cell receptor (beta chain) was recorded in a study of T cell changes during pregnancy in multiple sclerosis. CDR3 length: 13 amino acids. Trimming stripped 3 bases from V and 1 base from J, with 6 bases between. Germline V gene data show CDR1 as MGHRA and CDR2 as YSYEKL. Sequencing was performed with immunoSEQ multiplex PCR; in TCRdb, only in-frame clones are kept and a portion is missing. This table has tens of thousands of clones, under 95% appearing once. This TCR was sampled from a female donor with multiple sclerosis, enrolled in a pregnancy study. The chain is built from TRBV4-1 and TRBJ1-1; D uncertain. The material sequenced was peripheral blood, taken before pregnancy. The CDR3 here is CASSQTGNTEAFF. The DNA for the CDR3 is TGCGCCAGCAGCCAGACGGGGAACACTGAAGCTTTCTTT.